These 31 T cell receptor beta chains were sequenced from one sample in a study of T-cell memory formation after mild COVID-19. In TCRdb, the 5' RACE reads were re-called with MiXCR into one record per CDR3 protein. The sample lists under 85,000 distinct CDR3 sequences; about 14% were seen once. What was sequenced was PBMCs or a T cell subset sorted from them (not recorded which). The source is an adult woman who had mild COVID-19 (a few samples of this study predate the infection). Cell type and time point are not known.

The genes are TRBV7-9 and TRBJ2-7; TRBD1 matches at 7 bases. Germline values: CDR1 SEHNR, CDR2 FQNEAQ (reference sequence). The CDR3 is 15 amino acids. V was clipped by 8 bases and J by 3 bases; unmatched bases: 13. The chain's CDR3 is CASVTDRAPNYEQYF. The CDR3 coding sequence is TGTGCCAGCGTAACCGACAGGGCTCCCAACTACGAGCAGTACTTC.

This clonotype was recorded a few times. The chain combines TRBV5-1 with TRBJ1-1; D remains unclear. V was trimmed by 0 bases and J by 6 bases, leaving 12 bases between them. This CDR3 spans 14 amino acids. The germline CDR1 and CDR2 sequences are SGHRS and YFSETQ. For the CDR3, the DNA is TGCGCCAGCAGCTTGGATGGGGTGGAGCCTGAAGCTTTCTTT. Translating gives CASSLDGVEPEAFF.

The table lists this clonotype with a few counts. The rearrangement uses TRBV19 and TRBJ2-7; no clear D gene. Germline V gives CDR1 LNHDA, CDR2 SQIVND (reference sequence). V lost 3 bases to trimming and J lost 0 bases, with 9 bases between them. The length of the CDR3 is 14 residues. CDR3 residues: CASSIGEFSYEQYF. The CDR3 DNA follows: TGTGCCAGTAGTATTGGGGAATTCTCCTACGAGCAGTACTTC.

This clonotype was picked up a small number of times. The rearrangement links TRBV4-1 to TRBJ2-2; 8 bases agree with TRBD1. V gave up 0 bases and J gave up 6 bases; unmatched junction bases: 0. Per germline, CDR1 MGHRA and CDR2 YSYEKL. This CDR3 is 14 amino acids long. CDR3 protein: CASSQEQGAGELFF. CDR3 DNA sequence: TGCGCCAGCAGCCAAGAACAGGGGGCCGGGGAGCTGTTTTTT.

The chain couples TRBV7-9 to TRBJ2-5; 12 bases align to TRBD2. The V gene end was trimmed by 5 bases and the J gene end by 5 bases; junction bases not matched to a gene: 9. This CDR3 is 16 amino acids long. Germline V lookup: CDR1 SEHNR, CDR2 FQNEAQ (reference sequence). The chain's CDR3 is CASSTRLAGAVETQYF. The CDR3 nucleotides read TGTGCCAGCAGCACCCGACTAGCGGGAGCCGTGGAGACCCAGTACTTC. Variable domain in full (rest from reference TRBV7-9 and TRBJ2-5): DTGVSQNPRHKITKRGQNVTFRCDPISEHNRLYWYRQTLGQGPEFLTYFQNEAQLEKSRLLSDRFSAERPKGSFSTLEIQRTEQGDSAMYLCASSTRLAGAVETQYFGPGTRLLVL.

Many counts were recorded for this clonotype. This chain joins TRBV29-1 and TRBJ2-5; D unclear. V was shortened by 1 base and J by 7 bases, with 13 bases between the two germline ends. The CDR3 length is 13 residues. Germline CDR1 and CDR2: SQVTM and ANQGSEA. The CDR3 spells CSVEVRGQWTQYF. The CDR3 DNA reads as TGCAGCGTTGAAGTGAGAGGTCAGTGGACCCAGTACTTC.

There are a few counts of this clonotype. The rearrangement links TRBV20-1 to TRBJ1-2; no clear D gene. Germline assignment: CDR1 DFQATT and CDR2 SNEGSKA (reference sequence). Trimming stripped 2 bases from V and 3 bases from J, with 4 bases between. This CDR3 is 11 amino acids long. The CDR3 DNA sequence: TGCAGTGCTAGACTAGACTATGGCTACACCTTC. This codes for CSARLDYGYTF.

This clonotype turned up a few times. V and J are TRBV4-3 and TRBJ1-1; TRBD1 might be the D (5 bases). Deletions cut 3 bases from V and 5 bases from J, with 13 bases between. The CDR3 runs to 14 residues. CDR1 is LGHNA and CDR2 is YSLEER in the germline V gene. CDR3 sequence reads: CASSQLTEGTEAFF. Here the CDR3 DNA reads TGCGCCAGCAGCCAGCTCACAGAGGGGACTGAAGCTTTCTTT.

This clonotype was recorded a few times. V gene TRBV27 combines with J gene TRBJ2-5, with D tentatively TRBD2 (7 bases). The CDR3 has 16 amino acids. V was cut by 7 bases and J by 2 bases, with 20 bases left in between. Germline V CDR1 and CDR2: MNHEY, SMNVEV (reference sequence). CDR3 DNA sequence: TGTGCCAGCAACCCCGAAGGGGGGGGTTCACAAGAGACCCAGTACTTC. This encodes CASNPEGGGSQETQYF.

This chain connects TRBV14 to TRBJ2-7; 8 nucleotides line up with TRBD1. V was pared by 0 bases and J by 2 bases, with 15 bases of the junction left unmatched. Germline V gene sequence: CDR1 SGHDN, CDR2 FVKESK. The CDR3 length is 19 residues. The CDR3 nucleotides read TGTGCCAGCAGCCAAGATGGGACAGGCCCCGCCGGTCTCGCCTACGAGCAGTACTTC. It specifies CASSQDGTGPAGLAYEQYF. The variable domain in full, completed from reference TRBV14 and TRBJ2-7, reads EAGVTQFPSHSVIEKGQTVTLRCDPISGHDNLYWYRRVMGKEIKFLLHFVKESKQDESGMPNNRFLAERTGGTYSTLKVQPAELEDSGVYFCASSQDGTGPAGLAYEQYFGPGTRLTVT.

The V gene is TRBV7-9, the J gene TRBJ2-5; no clear D. The CDR3 spans 13 residues. Germline-derived CDR1 and CDR2 are SEHNR and FQNEAQ (reference sequence). Trimming cost V 1 base and J 2 bases, with 5 bases left between them. CDR3 sequence reads: CASSLGQQETQYF. The CDR3, as DNA: TGTGCCAGCAGCTTAGGGCAGCAAGAGACCCAGTACTTC.

This clonotype was seen a few times. The chain links TRBV4-3 to TRBJ2-4; weak D call: TRBD2 (6 bases). V lost 0 bases and J lost 8, with 17 bases in between. Germline V lookup: CDR1 LGHNA, CDR2 YSLEER. The CDR3 is 16 residues long. CDR3 sequence (DNA): TGCGCCAGCAGCCAAGATAGCCGGGTTTGGGGGGACATTCAGTACTTC. Translated: CASSQDSRVWGDIQYF.

This clonotype was observed a few times. The chain couples TRBV20-1 to TRBJ2-7; 7 bases are shared with TRBD1. This CDR3 has 16 residues. Germline trimming cut 3 bases from V and 3 bases from J; bases unmatched to any gene: 14. CDR1 and CDR2 from the germline V gene are DFQATT and SNEGSKA (reference sequence). The CDR3 DNA is TGCAGTGCTAGCACAAACGAGGGGGCGAGAAGCTACGAGCAGTACTTC. As protein: CSASTNEGARSYEQYF.

V gene TRBV7-9 combines with J gene TRBJ2-5, with 7 positions matching TRBD1. The CDR3 sequence is 13 residues long. Germline assignment: CDR1 SEHNR and CDR2 FQNEAQ (reference sequence). Trimming cost V 4 bases and J 1 base; bases outside gene matches: 0. CDR3 in amino acids: CASSWDSQETQYF. CDR3 sequence (DNA): TGTGCCAGCAGCTGGGACAGCCAAGAGACCCAGTACTTC.

This clonotype appeared a few times. V is TRBV2 and J is TRBJ2-1, with 8 bases matching TRBD1. Germline V gene sequence: CDR1 SNHLY, CDR2 FYNNEI. The V and J ends lost 6 bases and 15 bases, in that order; junction bases with no gene match: 10. This CDR3 region has 12 residues. The CDR3 DNA is TGTGCCAGCAGGCCAGGACAGGGTATGTGGTTCTTC. It encodes CASRPGQGMWFF.

This clonotype turned up a few times. The CDR3 spells CSATTRGSSYNEQFF. CDR3 DNA sequence: TGCAGTGCAACGACCAGGGGGAGCTCCTACAATGAGCAGTTCTTC. J is TRBJ2-1 and V is TRBV20-1, with 7 nucleotides matching TRBD1. V trimming: 6 bases; J trimming: 0 bases; junction bases outside the gene matches: 8. The CDR3 spans 15 residues. Per the germline V gene, CDR1 is DFQATT and CDR2 is SNEGSKA (reference sequence).

The rearrangement joins TRBV12-3 or TRBV12-4 to TRBJ2-5; D is uncertain. The CDR3 runs 13 residues. V shed 6 bases and J shed 5 bases, with 13 bases lying between them. The CDR3 sequence: CASSHSLWETQYF. Here the CDR3 DNA reads TGTGCCAGCAGCCATTCACTTTGGGAGACCCAGTACTTC.

The chain carries TRBV6-2 or TRBV6-3 and TRBJ2-6; 8 positions match TRBD1. Germline V CDR1 and CDR2: MNHEY, SVGEGT. The CDR3 totals 15 residues. The ends lost 4 bases at V and 4 bases at J; junction bases unmatched: 3. CDR3 in DNA: TGTGCCAGCAGTTCACAGGGGGACGGGGCCAACGTCCTGACTTTC. Residues: CASSSQGDGANVLTF.

In this sample, this clonotype turned up a few times. The genes are TRBV7-9 and TRBJ2-5; D is possibly TRBD1 (5 bases). The CDR3 consists of 14 residues. V dropped 2 bases and J dropped 0 bases, with 7 bases sitting between them. CDR1 SEHNR and CDR2 FQNEAQ come from the germline V gene (reference sequence). The CDR3 loop reads CASSLTGYQETQYF. CDR3 nucleotide sequence: TGTGCCAGCAGCTTAACAGGATACCAAGAGACCCAGTACTTC.

The V call is TRBV4-2, the J call TRBJ2-7; possible D gene TRBD1, 5 bases. V was shortened by 5 bases and J by 3 bases, with 14 bases between the two germline ends. CDR3 length equals 14 residues. Germline V gene lookup returns CDR1 LGHNA and CDR2 YNFKEQ. CDR3 loop: CASSVASDNYEQYF. The CDR3 bases are TGTGCCAGCAGCGTCGCTTCGGACAACTACGAGCAGTACTTC.

This clonotype was observed at least ten times. The chain joins TRBV2 to TRBJ2-5, with D maybe TRBD2 (6 bases). The ends were cut back, 8 bases at V and 1 base at J, with 11 bases in the middle. Germline CDR1 is SNHLY and CDR2 is FYNNEI. The CDR3 extends over 13 amino acids. The CDR3 DNA follows: TGTGCCAGCCTCCGGGGACTCCAAGAGACCCAGTACTTC. Amino acid sequence: CASLRGLQETQYF.

This clonotype appeared a few times. The chain employs TRBV6-5 and TRBJ1-1, with 8 bases matching TRBD1. The CDR3 length is 15 residues. V was clipped by 0 bases and J by 6 bases; unmatched bases: 6. The germline V gene has CDR1 MNHEY and CDR2 SVGAGI. CDR3 region: CASSYSEATGAEAFF. DNA of the CDR3: TGTGCCAGCAGTTACTCGGAGGCGACAGGGGCTGAAGCTTTCTTT.

In its sample, this clonotype was seen a few times. The chain has TRBV5-6 and TRBJ1-1; no definite D call. Trimming cost V 2 bases and J 1 base, with 9 bases left between them. The germline gives CDR1 SGHDT, CDR2 YYEEEE. CDR3 length equals 14 residues. The CDR3: CASSFISGNTEAFF. The CDR3 DNA follows: TGTGCCAGCAGCTTTATCAGCGGGAACACTGAAGCTTTCTTT.

The chain links TRBV4-1 to TRBJ2-3, with TRBD2 matching over 12 bases. Germline assignment: CDR1 MGHRA and CDR2 YSYEKL. V dropped 3 bases and J dropped 3; count of bases not matched to a gene: 1. The length of the CDR3 is 15 residues. The CDR3 nucleotides read TGCGCCAGCAGCCAGCTAGCGGGGGGGACAGATACGCAGTATTTT. Protein: CASSQLAGGTDTQYF.

This clonotype was detected a few times. V gene TRBV23-1 combines with J gene TRBJ2-5; possibly TRBD2 for D (6 bases). TRBV23-1 is designated an ORF whose function remains uncertain. The length of the CDR3 is 14 residues. The V end lost 6 bases, the J end lost 2 bases, and 13 bases lay between the germline ends. The CDR3 DNA reads TGCGCCAGCAGACCGGGACTCGGGCAAGAGACCCAGTACTTC. Protein product: CASRPGLGQETQYF.

This chain connects TRBV7-9 to TRBJ2-1, with TRBD1 as a possible D gene (6 bases). V lost 5 bases to trimming and J lost 2 bases, with 13 bases between them. The germline gives CDR1 SEHNR, CDR2 FQNEAQ (reference sequence). This CDR3 has 15 amino acids. The CDR3 DNA follows: TGTGCCAGCAGCCTAAGGGACACGGCCTACAATGAGCAGTTCTTC. Its translation: CASSLRDTAYNEQFF.

This chain links TRBV12-3 or TRBV12-4 with TRBJ2-1; the D call may be TRBD1 or TRBD2 (5 bases each). Trimming pared 5 bases from V and 11 bases from J, leaving 16 bases between. The length of the CDR3 is 13 residues. Written as DNA, the CDR3 is TGTGCCAGCAGTCCCCAGGGCAGGGAGAAGCAGTTCTTC. Residues: CASSPQGREKQFF.

This clonotype turned up a few times. The chain links TRBV7-9 to TRBJ1-2; unclear D gene. Germline values: CDR1 SEHNR, CDR2 FQNEAQ (reference sequence). The V end was cut by 6 bases, the J end by 4 bases, with 15 bases between. There are 14 residues in the CDR3. The CDR3 reads CASSNTGPFYGYTF. The CDR3 DNA is TGTGCCAGCAGTAATACCGGGCCCTTCTATGGCTACACCTTC.

J is TRBJ2-1 and V is TRBV5-1; either TRBD1 or TRBD2 may fit D (5 bases each). This CDR3 spans 11 amino acids. With 5 bases removed from V and 14 bases from J, the gap between germline ends came to 14 bases. Germline V CDR1 and CDR2: SGHRS, YFSETQ. In DNA form, the CDR3 reads TGCGCCAGCAGACGAGGACACGGGGAGTTCTTC. It is translated as CASRRGHGEFF.

The gene calls are TRBV5-6 and TRBJ2-1; possibly TRBD1 for D (6 bases). The V and J ends lost 2 bases and 8 bases respectively, with 11 bases between them. The CDR3 runs 13 residues. The germline gives CDR1 SGHDT, CDR2 YYEEEE. The CDR3 sequence is CASSFWQGYEQFF. The CDR3 DNA reads as TGTGCCAGCAGCTTCTGGCAGGGGTATGAGCAGTTCTTC.

CDR3 region: CASSQRSRPGVNTEAFF. CDR3 sequence (DNA): TGTGCCAGCAGCCAAAGAAGCCGTCCGGGGGTGAACACTGAAGCTTTCTTT. This chain links TRBV3-1 with TRBJ1-1; a possible D gene is TRBD1 (5 bases). The ends were cut back, 2 bases at V and 0 bases at J, with 16 bases in the middle. Per germline, CDR1 LGHDT and CDR2 YNNKEL (reference sequence). There are 17 residues in the CDR3.